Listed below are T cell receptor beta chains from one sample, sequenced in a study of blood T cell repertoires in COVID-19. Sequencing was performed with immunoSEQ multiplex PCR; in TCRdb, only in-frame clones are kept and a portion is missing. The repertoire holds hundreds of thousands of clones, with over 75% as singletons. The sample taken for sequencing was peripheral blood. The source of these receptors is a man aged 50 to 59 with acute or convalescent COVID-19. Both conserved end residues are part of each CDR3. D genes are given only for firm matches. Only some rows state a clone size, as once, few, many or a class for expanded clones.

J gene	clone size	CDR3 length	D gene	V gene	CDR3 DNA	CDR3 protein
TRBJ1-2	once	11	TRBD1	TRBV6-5	TGTGCCAGCACAGGGGGCTATGGCTACACCTTC	CASTGGYGYTF
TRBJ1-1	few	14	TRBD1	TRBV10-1	TGCGCCAGCAGTGAAGGACAGGCCAACACTGAAGCTTTCTTT	CASSEGQANTEAFF
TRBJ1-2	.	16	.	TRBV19	TGTGCCAGTAGTATAGATCAGGCCGCGCCTTCCTATGGCTACACCTTC	CASSIDQAAPSYGYTF
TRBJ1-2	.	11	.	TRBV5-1	TGCGCCAGCACCGCCGGGGATGGCTACACCTTC	CASTAGDGYTF
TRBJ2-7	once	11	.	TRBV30	TGTGCCTGGGTGACAGGCTACGAGCAGTACTTC	CAWVTGYEQYF
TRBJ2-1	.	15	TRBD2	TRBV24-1	TGTGCCACCAGTGAGTCCAGCGGGGGCCACAATGAGCAGTTCTTC	CATSESSGGHNEQFF
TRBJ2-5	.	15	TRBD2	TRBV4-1	TGCGCCAGCAGGAGACTAGCGGCGACACAAGAGACCCAGTACTTC	CASRRLAATQETQYF
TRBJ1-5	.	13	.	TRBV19	TGTGCCAGTAATGAGTTTCGCAATCAGCCCCAGCATTTT	CASNEFRNQPQHF
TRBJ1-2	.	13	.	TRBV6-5	TGTGCCAGCAGTCCACAGGGAAACTATGGCTACACCTTC	CASSPQGNYGYTF
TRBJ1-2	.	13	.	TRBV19	TGTGCCAGTAGTACACAAGAGGGAAGTGGCTACACCTTC	CASSTQEGSGYTF
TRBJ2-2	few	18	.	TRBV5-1	TGCGCCAGCAGCCAAACCGCACAGGTCCCCTCGAACACCGGGGAGCTGTTTTTT	CASSQTAQVPSNTGELFF
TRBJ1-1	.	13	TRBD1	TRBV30	TGTGCCTGGTCGGGACAGCTGAACACTGAAGCTTTCTTT	CAWSGQLNTEAFF
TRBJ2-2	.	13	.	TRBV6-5	TGTGCCATTTCGAGCCAGAACACCGGGGAGCTGTTTTTT	CAISSQNTGELFF
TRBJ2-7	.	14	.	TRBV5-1	TGCGCCAGCAGCCGGGAGTTCCTTGGGTACGAGCAGTACTTC	CASSREFLGYEQYF
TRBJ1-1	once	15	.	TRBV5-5	TGTGCCAGCAGCTTGATAGACAGATTGAACACTGAAGCTTTCTTT	CASSLIDRLNTEAFF
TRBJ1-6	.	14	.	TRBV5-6	TGTGCCAGCGTTGCCCGTGAGGGTAATTCACCCCTCCACTTT	CASVAREGNSPLHF
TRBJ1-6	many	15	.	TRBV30	TGTGCCTGGAGTTCTTGGGGGGGGTATAATTCACCCCTCCACTTT	CAWSSWGGYNSPLHF
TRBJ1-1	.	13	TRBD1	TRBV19	TGTGCCAGTAGTAGAACAGGGGGCACTGAAGCTTTCTTT	CASSRTGGTEAFF
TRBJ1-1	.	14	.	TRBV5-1	TGCGCCAGCAGCTTGGCCGGGCACAGCGGTGAAGCTTTCTTT	CASSLAGHSGEAFF
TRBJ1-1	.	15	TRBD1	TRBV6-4	TGTGCCAGCAGCAGGGACAGTATATCGAACACTGAAGCTTTCTTT	CASSRDSISNTEAFF
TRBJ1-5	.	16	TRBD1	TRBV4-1	TGCGCCAGCAGCCAGGTACAGGGGGCTCGTGGTCAGCCCCAGCATTTT	CASSQVQGARGQPQHF
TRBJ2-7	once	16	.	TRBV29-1	TGCAGCGTTGAAGGAGGAGTCAGGGGCAACTCCTACGAGCAGTACTTC	CSVEGGVRGNSYEQYF
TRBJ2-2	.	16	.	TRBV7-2	TGTGCCAGCCCTATGAGGCGGGACCTGGGCACCGGGGAGCTGTTTTTT	CASPMRRDLGTGELFF
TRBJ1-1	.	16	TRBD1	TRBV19	TGTGCCAGTAGACTCTACCGGGACAGAGGGGACACTGAAGCTTTCTTT	CASRLYRDRGDTEAFF
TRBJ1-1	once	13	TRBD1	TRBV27	TGTGCCAGCAGTACTCGACAGGGCACTGAAGCTTTCTTT	CASSTRQGTEAFF
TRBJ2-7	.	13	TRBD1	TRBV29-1	TGCAGCGCCGGTACCGGGACAGGCGGCGAGCAGTACTTC	CSAGTGTGGEQYF
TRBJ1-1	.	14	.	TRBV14	TGTGCCAGCAGCCCCCACGCGGTCGGCACTGAAGCTTTCTTT	CASSPHAVGTEAFF
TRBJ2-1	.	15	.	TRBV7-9	TGTGCCAGCAGCTTAAGGGGGAGCTCCTACAATGAGCAGTTCTTC	CASSLRGSSYNEQFF
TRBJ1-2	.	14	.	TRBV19	TGTGCCAGTACTCGGACTCGAGAACGGAGAGGCTACACCTTC	CASTRTRERRGYTF
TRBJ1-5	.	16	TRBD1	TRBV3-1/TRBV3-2	TGTGCCAGCAGCCAAGAACCGGGACAGGGGGGTCAGCCCCAGCATTTT	CASSQEPGQGGQPQHF
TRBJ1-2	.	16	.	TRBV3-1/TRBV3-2	TGTGCCAGCAGCCAAGATTTGGGCCTCGAAGGCTATGGCTACACCTTC	CASSQDLGLEGYGYTF